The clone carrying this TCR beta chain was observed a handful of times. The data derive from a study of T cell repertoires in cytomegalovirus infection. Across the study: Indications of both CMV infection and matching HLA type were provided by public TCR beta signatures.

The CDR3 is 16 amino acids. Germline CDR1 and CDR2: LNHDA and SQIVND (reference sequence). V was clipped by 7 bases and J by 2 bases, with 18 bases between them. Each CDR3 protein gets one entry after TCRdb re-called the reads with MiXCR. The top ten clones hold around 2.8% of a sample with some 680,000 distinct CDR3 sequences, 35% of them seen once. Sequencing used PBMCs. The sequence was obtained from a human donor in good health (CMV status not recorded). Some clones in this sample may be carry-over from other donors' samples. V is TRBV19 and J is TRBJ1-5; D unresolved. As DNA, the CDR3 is TGTGCCAGTACAAGTTTAGAGCTTACAGGCAATCAGCCCCAGCATTTT. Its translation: CASTSLELTGNQPQHF.